This T cell receptor beta chain is from a study of human T cells and chemical hapten exposure. Whole-study context: Once 0.01% DPC had been applied to the upper back by patch test, readings were taken at 6 days.

This clonotype was observed a few times. The CDR3 consists of 16 residues. The V gene lost 0 bases and the J gene lost 0 bases, with 8 bases spanning the gap. Germline V gene sequence: CDR1 MRHNA, CDR2 SNTAGT. Time point denoted: patch test 3, about 24 weeks after DPC sensitization. Treatment specified: therapeutic diphenylcyclopropenone sensitization with weekly scalp DPC. Donation of samples came from alopecia patients who were 18 to 70 years old and suitable for DPC. Unfractionated whole blood was the source from which total RNA was extracted. Library construction involved attaching unique molecular identifiers to individual cDNA molecules, which allowed quantitative, reproducible TCR counting. One entry per CDR3 protein, called by TCRdb with MiXCR from the RACE reads. The sample has more than 100,000 distinct CDR3 sequences; approximately 10% are singletons.

Sequences were derived from whole blood, sampled in connection with sensitization to the hapten diphenylcyclopropenone (DPC). This sequence was found in a woman aged 45-59 years with alopecia areata. Some clones in this sample may be carry-over from other donors' samples. The chain couples TRBV6-4 to TRBJ1-4, with D perhaps TRBD1 (5 bases). CDR3 coding DNA: TGTGCCAGCAGTGACTCAGGGGTTTCAACTAATGAAAAACTGTTTTTT. The encoded protein is CASSDSGVSTNEKLFF.